This T cell receptor (beta chain) was observed in a study of blood T cell repertoires in COVID-19. The wider study: COVID-19 samples, acute and convalescent, were from the United States, Italy and Spain.

The CDR3 is 16 amino acids. CDR1 is SGDLS and CDR2 is YYNGEE in the germline V gene. V dropped 2 bases and J dropped 5; count of bases not matched to a gene: 10. The assay was immunoSEQ multiplex PCR, and TCRdb's table has in-frame clones only and misses some. The data contain about 230,000 clones, 70% to 90% of them singletons. Seattle participants joined during active infection and were tracked over time. The sequenced sample consisted of peripheral blood. The V and J genes are TRBV9 and TRBJ2-7; TRBD1 aligns across 10 bases. This receptor was identified in a man between 45 and 60 years old with COVID-19, enrolled during active disease. The CDR3 sequence: CASSVTSGTGVHEQYF. The CDR3 coding sequence is TGTGCCAGCAGCGTGACATCCGGGACAGGGGTACACGAGCAGTACTTC.